The entry below describes one TCR beta chain. No cognate antigen has been identified for it. It has no much larger one-base neighbor in the sample; base qualities were not kept. From the germline V gene, CDR1 is ENHRY and CDR2 is SYGVKD. V is trimmed back by 5 bases and J by 0 bases, and the junction contains 10 bases that no gene match accounts for. The CDR3 contains 18 residues, cysteine and phenylalanine counted. Just CDR3 DNA is preserved here, 54 bases in frame from base 1. In total, roughly 710 healthy bone marrow donors made up the cohort. All cohort members were sampled while nominally healthy, although unrecorded immune exposures were likely present. The donor tested CMV seropositive, placing the donor among the 289 seropositive members of the cohort. Each donor provided a peripheral blood sample, and peripheral blood mononuclear cells were used for TCR beta sequencing. The Qiagen DNeasy Blood Extraction Kit was used to extract genomic DNA from the blood cell samples.

The sample originates from a study of cytomegalovirus exposure and HLA in healthy donors (dated by TCRdb to 2016 to 2017). Regarding the study in general: An earlier analysis of a few hundred of the donors reported 276 Gb of sequence data and approximately 120 million unique TCR beta sequences obtained from about 179 million T cells. An early release that covered about 600 HLA-typed donors contained approximately 290 gigabases of sequencing data and 65 million to 100 million unique TCR sequences. Of the 350 to 400 genotyped donors, about 80% fell in the genetic ancestry cluster associated with self-reported Caucasian donors. The study was designed to test whether signatures of past pathogen exposure could be identified by cataloging public T cell receptors. Using immunosequencing, the study profiled T cell repertoires from around 670 subjects and related those repertoires to cytomegalovirus serostatus. Besides the first cohort of approximately 670 subjects, a separate validation cohort made up of 120 or so different subjects was used. To predict cytomegalovirus infection status, the study combined high-throughput TCR immunosequencing, statistical association of individual TCRs with disease status, and machine learning. A later analysis re-examined previously published TCR beta repertoires from just over 650 donors and added high-resolution HLA genotyping to investigate patterns of TCR occurrence. The later analysis used no new phenotypic data to find candidate immune exposures, relying instead on TCR beta sequences and their occurrence across donors. An earlier analysis of 587 of the donors used high-throughput TCR beta sequencing to judge whether each TCR beta V gene segment behaved as functional or pseudogenic. Donor age, sex, ethnicity and CMV serostatus were compiled alongside the repertoire data. A later genetic analysis used genome-wide SNP genotypes for about 55% of the 666 donors, treating that subset as a discovery cohort. Every repertoire in the discovery cohort had been generated on one and the same sequencing platform. HLA typing included class I and class II loci at four-digit resolution. Typing coverage differed by locus: A, B, C, DRB1 and DQB1 were typed in roughly 629-630 donors, DQA1 in 522, DPA1 in approximately 610, and DPB1 in about 450. Four to six DR-DQ haplotypes were handled as single units for association and clustering because linkage in the cohort was strong. Across 300 to 500 genotyped donors of the cohort, an average of about 200,000 unique TCR beta nucleotide sequences per donor were sequenced, and 15% to 20% of those sequences were non-productive. Paper-wide results and their limitations: Only TCR beta chains were sequenced in this cohort, and the absence of alpha or paired-chain data limited detectable features. A few of the identified cytomegalovirus-associated TCR beta chains were confirmed in vitro to be specific for cytomegalovirus antigens. Because counts were too low, roughly 17 rarely observed V segments, including chromosome 9 orphons, were left out of the earlier analysis of about 620 of the donors. In both the original and validation cohorts, the classifier was reported to diagnose cytomegalovirus status with high specificity and sensitivity. In a later analysis, HLA-associated TCR beta chains showed more clonal expansion and lower generation probabilities than non-associated chains that were equally common. A later genetic analysis reported fewer N-insertions in productive TCRs among donors in an Asian-associated ancestry cluster than the roughly 620-donor mean. In an earlier analysis of a few hundred of the donors, most TCR beta V segments were observed in productive rearrangements about 87% or about 30% of the time, broadly matching IMGT annotations. Because HLA typing was unavailable for some donors at each locus, only the typed subset was used in association tests. Correlated functional status among segregating V segments might be attributable to linkage disequilibrium, but an unknown experimental factor could not be ruled out. It was suggested by the authors that the approach could potentially be generalized to other disease states and immunological phenotypes. A further reported finding was that TCR beta sequences accurately predicted the HLA-A and HLA-B alleles for most subjects in the first cohort. Presence/absence analyses assumed roughly uniform sequencing depth across donors, an assumption that may not hold. Specific HLA alleles were associated with 15,000 to 20,000 TCR beta sequences at a false discovery rate of 0.05 in a later analysis. V-gene and J-gene trimming of TCR beta chains was associated with a missense DCLRE1C variant in a later genetic analysis, and the association was replicated in an independent cohort. Most TCR sequences were seen in very few donors, while some public TCRs were found in many individuals. Strong co-occurrence of HLA alleles, especially DR and DQ, made assigning TCR associations to individual alleles difficult. Some IMGT-functional V segments, including TRBV6-2 and TRBV6-3, could not be told apart with the 87-base-pair reads, so those segments were excluded. According to a later analysis, parvovirus B19, influenza, CMV and Epstein-Barr virus appeared linked to several top co-occurrence clusters. A later analysis found that most CMV-associated TCR beta chains appeared HLA-restricted, with HLA associations seemingly driven largely by CMV exposure. For the cohort, immune exposure information was limited to CMV serostatus. A cluster of highly shared sequence variants was judged likely to be a technical artifact of the sequencing pipeline. In a later analysis, TCR association rates were found to vary across HLA loci, with the most associated TCRs seen for DRB1 alleles and the fewest for HLA-C alleles. A total of about 150 TCR beta chains were listed by the study as associated with cytomegalovirus.

Libraries were built with the immunoSEQ multiplex PCR assay. The multiplex PCR relied on a mix of 60 forward primers for TCR Vbeta segments and 13 reverse primers for TCR Jbeta segments. Amplification of the CDR3 region of rearranged TCR beta genes was performed with a multiplex PCR assay on genomic DNA. Amplified TCR beta libraries were sequenced as 87-base-pair reads on the Illumina HiSeq System. As for how the authors treated the data: Across the roughly 640 repertoires, a later analysis counted roughly 84 million unique TCR beta chains, 9.5 million to 13 million of which were shared by at least two donors. Raw reads were error-corrected and collapsed into unique sequences by a nearest-neighbor algorithm in which closely related sequences were merged to remove PCR and sequencing errors. CDR3 sequences were aligned to IMGT reference sequences to assign V, D and J gene segments. Each retained sequence needed at least a six-nucleotide match to both a V gene segment and a J gene segment. Rearrangements were classified as productive when the CDR3 lacked stop codons and remained in frame with V and J, and all other rearrangements were classified as non-productive. Following IMGT convention, CDR3 was defined as the stretch from the second conserved V-encoded cysteine to the conserved J-encoded phenylalanine. Sequences without an unambiguous match to a single V gene segment were excluded from the earlier analysis of 450 to 750 of the donors. In an earlier analysis of several hundred of the donors, V segments were called functional above 56.7% productive rearrangements and were called segregating when the between-donor standard deviation exceeded 5%. To diagnose cytomegalovirus status from the catalog of TCR beta chain sequences, a statistical classification framework was built. V and J gene assignment, in a later analysis, came from comparing TCR nucleotide sequences with IMGT/GENE-DB human TR gene sequences. In a later analysis, CDR3 sequences and most-parsimonious VDJ recombination scenarios were assigned using the TCRdist pipeline. In a later analysis, each TCR beta chain was defined by its CDR3 amino acid sequence together with its V-gene family, and reads without a unique V-gene family were excluded. In a later analysis, 550 to 650 highly shared, low-generation-probability nucleotide sequences were removed to address suspected cross-contamination and a sequencing artifact. A later analysis calculated a clonal expansion index for each public chain from normalized within-repertoire ranks of inferred template counts. Generation probabilities in a later analysis came from a VDJ recombination model fitted to out-of-frame rearrangements, and those results were checked against IGoR. In a later analysis, hypergeometric tests were used to score TCR-TCR, TCR-HLA and TCR-CMV co-occurrence, with a repertoire-size bias correction applied to TCR pairs. To estimate false discovery rates, a later analysis permuted the HLA or CMV assignments 20 times. In a later analysis, co-occurring TCRs were grouped using DBSCAN, and TCRdist sequence similarity was added for clustering within HLA-allele-positive subsets. For co-occurrence clustering, repertoires with fewer than 30,000 or more than 120,000 public chains were excluded, along with roughly five repertoires with anomalous nucleotide sharing. Not all clones reach the TCRdb copy of this immuneACCESS table, which keeps in-frame sequences only. Checked studies attribute under half of the gap to unresolved V genes and leave the rest unexplained. V and J calls plus clone size are reproduced from that table; the DNA served to infer D and trimming. Here the sample has under 250,000 clones; around 80% occur a single time. The ten largest clonotypes hold 8% of the sample.

Sequenced input: PBMCs. The sequence is built from TRBV10-3 and TRBJ2-6; the junction holds 7 bases that match TRBD1. This clonotype originated in a woman aged 60-75 years in good health and CMV-seropositive. The CDR3 is CAISRTGDLLSGANVLTF. The nucleotide sequence is TGTGCCATCAGTCGCACAGGGGATCTTCTCTCTGGGGCCAACGTCCTGACTTTC.